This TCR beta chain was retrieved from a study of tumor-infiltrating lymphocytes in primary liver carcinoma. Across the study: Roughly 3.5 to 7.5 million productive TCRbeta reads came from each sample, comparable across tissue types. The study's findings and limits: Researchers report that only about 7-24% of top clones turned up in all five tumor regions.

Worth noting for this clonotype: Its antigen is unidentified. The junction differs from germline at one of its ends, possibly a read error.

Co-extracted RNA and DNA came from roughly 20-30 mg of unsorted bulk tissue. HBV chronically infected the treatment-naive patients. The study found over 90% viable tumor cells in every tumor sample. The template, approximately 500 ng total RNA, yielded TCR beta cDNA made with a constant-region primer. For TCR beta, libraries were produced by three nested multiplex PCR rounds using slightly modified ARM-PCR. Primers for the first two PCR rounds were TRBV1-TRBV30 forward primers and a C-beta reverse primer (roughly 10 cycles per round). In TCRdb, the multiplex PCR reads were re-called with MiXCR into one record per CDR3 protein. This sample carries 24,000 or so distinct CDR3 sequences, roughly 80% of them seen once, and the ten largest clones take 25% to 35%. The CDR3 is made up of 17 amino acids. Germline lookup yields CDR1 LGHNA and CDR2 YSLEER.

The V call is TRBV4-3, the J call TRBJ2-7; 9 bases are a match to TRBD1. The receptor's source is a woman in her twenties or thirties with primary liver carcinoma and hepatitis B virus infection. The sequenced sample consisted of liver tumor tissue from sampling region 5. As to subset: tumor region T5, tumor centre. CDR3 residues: CASSQELSRTGDYEQYF. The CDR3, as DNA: TGCGCCAGCAGCCAAGAGCTTTCTAGGACAGGGGACTACGAGCAATATTTC.